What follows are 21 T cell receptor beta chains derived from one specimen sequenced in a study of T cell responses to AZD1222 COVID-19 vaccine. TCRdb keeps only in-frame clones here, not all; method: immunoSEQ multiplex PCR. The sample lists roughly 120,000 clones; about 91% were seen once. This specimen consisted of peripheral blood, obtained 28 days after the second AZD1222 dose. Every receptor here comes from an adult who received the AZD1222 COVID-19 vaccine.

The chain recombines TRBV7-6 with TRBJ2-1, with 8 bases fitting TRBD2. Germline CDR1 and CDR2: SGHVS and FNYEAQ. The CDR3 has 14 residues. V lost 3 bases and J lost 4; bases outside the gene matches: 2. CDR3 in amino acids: CASSLSSGYNEQFF. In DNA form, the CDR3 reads TGTGCCAGCAGCTTGTCTAGCGGGTACAATGAGCAGTTCTTC.

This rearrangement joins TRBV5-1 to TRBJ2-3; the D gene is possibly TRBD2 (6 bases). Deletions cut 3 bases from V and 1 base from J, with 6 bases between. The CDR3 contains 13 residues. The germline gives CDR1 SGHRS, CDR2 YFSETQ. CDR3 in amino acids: CASSWEGTDTQYF. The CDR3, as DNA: TGCGCCAGCAGCTGGGAGGGCACAGATACGCAGTATTTT. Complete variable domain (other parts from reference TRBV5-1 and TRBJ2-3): KAGVTQTPRYLIKTRGQQVTLSCSPISGHRSVSWYQQTPGQGLQFLFEYFSETQRNKGNFPGRFSGRQFSNSRSEMNVSTLELGDSALYLCASSWEGTDTQYFGPGTRLTVL.

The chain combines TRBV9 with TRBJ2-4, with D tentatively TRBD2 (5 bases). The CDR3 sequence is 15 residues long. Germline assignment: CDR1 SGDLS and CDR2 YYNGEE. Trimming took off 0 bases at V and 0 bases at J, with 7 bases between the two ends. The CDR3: CASSVGTLAKNIQYF. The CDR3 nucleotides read TGTGCCAGCAGCGTAGGGACTCTAGCCAAAAACATTCAGTACTTC.

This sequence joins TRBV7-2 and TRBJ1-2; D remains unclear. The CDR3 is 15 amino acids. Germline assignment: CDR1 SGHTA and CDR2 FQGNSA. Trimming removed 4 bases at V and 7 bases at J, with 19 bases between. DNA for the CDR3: TGTGCCAGCAGCTCGCTAGGCCTGGCGAGCATTGGCTACACCTTC. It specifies CASSSLGLASIGYTF.

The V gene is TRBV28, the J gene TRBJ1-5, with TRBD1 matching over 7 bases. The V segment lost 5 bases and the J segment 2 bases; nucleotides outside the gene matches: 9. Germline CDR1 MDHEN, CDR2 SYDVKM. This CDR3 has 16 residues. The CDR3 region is CASSNRGGWRNQPQHF. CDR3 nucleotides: TGTGCCAGCAGTAACAGGGGCGGTTGGCGCAATCAGCCCCAGCATTTT.

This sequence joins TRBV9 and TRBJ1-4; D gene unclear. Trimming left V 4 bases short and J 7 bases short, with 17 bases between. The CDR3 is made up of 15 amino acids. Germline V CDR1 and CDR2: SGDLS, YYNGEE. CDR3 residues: CASSPREGTAEKLFF. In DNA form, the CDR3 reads TGTGCCAGCAGCCCTCGAGAGGGCACAGCTGAAAAACTGTTTTTT.

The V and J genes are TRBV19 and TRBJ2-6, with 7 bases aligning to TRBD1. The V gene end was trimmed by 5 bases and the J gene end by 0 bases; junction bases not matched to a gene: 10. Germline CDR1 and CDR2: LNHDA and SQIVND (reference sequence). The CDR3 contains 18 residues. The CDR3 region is CASSANRGIRSGANVLTF. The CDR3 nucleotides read TGTGCCAGTAGTGCAAACAGGGGTATACGCTCTGGGGCCAACGTCCTGACTTTC.

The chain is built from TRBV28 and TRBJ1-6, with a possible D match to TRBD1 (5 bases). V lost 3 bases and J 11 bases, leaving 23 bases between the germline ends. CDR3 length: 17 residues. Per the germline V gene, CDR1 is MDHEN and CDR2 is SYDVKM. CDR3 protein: CASSFWRGDPPFAPLHF. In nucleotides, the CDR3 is TGTGCCAGCAGTTTCTGGAGGGGAGACCCACCGTTCGCACCCCTCCACTTT.

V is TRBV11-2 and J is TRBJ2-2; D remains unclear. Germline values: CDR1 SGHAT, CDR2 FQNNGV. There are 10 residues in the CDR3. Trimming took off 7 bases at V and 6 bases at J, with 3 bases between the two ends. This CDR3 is CASTSGELFF. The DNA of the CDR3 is TGTGCCAGCACCTCCGGGGAGCTGTTTTTT.

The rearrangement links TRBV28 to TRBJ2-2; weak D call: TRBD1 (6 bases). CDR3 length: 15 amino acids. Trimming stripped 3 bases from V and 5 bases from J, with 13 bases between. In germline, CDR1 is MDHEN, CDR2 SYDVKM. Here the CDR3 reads CASSFGRGSTGELFF. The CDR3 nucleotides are TGTGCCAGCAGTTTCGGCAGGGGCTCAACCGGGGAGCTGTTTTTT. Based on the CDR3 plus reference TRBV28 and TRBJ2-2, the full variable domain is DVKVTQSSRYLVKRTGEKVFLECVQDMDHENMFWYRQDPGLGLRLIYFSYDVKMKEKGDIPEGYSVSREKKERFSLILESASTNQTSMYLCASSFGRGSTGELFFGEGSRLTVL.

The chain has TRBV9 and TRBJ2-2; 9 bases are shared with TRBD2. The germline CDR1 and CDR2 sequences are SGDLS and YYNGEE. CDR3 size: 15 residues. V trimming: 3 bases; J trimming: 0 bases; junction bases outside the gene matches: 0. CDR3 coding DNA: TGTGCCAGCAGCGGGACTAGCGCGAACACCGGGGAGCTGTTTTTT. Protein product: CASSGTSANTGELFF.

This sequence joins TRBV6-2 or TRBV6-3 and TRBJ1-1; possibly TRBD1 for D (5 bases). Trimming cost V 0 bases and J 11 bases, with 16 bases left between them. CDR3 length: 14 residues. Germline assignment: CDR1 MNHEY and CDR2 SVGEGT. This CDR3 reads CASSYSGVAVNAFF. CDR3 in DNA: TGTGCCAGCAGTTACTCGGGGGTCGCAGTGAATGCTTTCTTT.

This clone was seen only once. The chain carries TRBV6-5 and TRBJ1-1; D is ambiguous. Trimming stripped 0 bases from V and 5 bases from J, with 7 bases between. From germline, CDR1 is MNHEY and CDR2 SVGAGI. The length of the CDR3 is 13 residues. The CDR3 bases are TGTGCCAGCAGTTACTCGGAGTTAACTGAAGCTTTCTTT. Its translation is CASSYSELTEAFF.

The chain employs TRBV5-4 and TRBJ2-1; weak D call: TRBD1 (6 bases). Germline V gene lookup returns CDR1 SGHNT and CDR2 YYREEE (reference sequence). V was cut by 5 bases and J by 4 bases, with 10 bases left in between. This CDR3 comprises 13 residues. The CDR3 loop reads CASSSQGYNEQFF. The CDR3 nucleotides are TGTGCCAGCAGTTCACAGGGTTACAATGAGCAGTTCTTC. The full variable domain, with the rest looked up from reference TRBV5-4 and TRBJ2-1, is ETGVTQSPTHLIKTRGQQVTLRCSSQSGHNTVSWYQQALGQGPQFIFQYYREEENGRGNFPPRFSGLQFPNYSSELNVNALELDDSALYLCASSSQGYNEQFFGPGTRLTVL.

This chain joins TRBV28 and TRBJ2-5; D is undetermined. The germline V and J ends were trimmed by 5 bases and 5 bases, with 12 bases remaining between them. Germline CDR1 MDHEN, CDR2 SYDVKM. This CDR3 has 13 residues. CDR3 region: CASSVYTRETQYF. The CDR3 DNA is TGTGCCAGCAGTGTATATACCCGGGAGACCCAGTACTTC.

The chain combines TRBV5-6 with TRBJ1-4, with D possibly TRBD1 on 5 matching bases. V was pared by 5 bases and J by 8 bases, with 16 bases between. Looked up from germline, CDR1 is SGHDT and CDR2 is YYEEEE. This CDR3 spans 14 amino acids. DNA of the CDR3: TGTGCCAGCAGTCCTGGGGGGGTTCGGGAAAAACTGTTTTTT. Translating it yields CASSPGGVREKLFF.

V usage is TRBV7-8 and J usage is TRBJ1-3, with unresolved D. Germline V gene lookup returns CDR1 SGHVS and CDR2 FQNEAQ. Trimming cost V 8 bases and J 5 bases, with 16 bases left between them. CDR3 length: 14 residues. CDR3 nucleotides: TGTGCCAGCGCCCAGGTTCCGACCAGAAACACCATATATTTT. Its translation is CASAQVPTRNTIYF.

CDR3: CAWIAYGSEQYF. CDR3 sequence (DNA): TGTGCCTGGATTGCGTACGGGAGCGAGCAGTACTTC. The chain has TRBV30 and TRBJ2-7; possible D gene TRBD2, 6 bases. This CDR3 comprises 12 residues. V lost 4 bases to trimming and J lost 6 bases, with 13 bases between them. CDR1 is GTSNPN, CDR2 SVGIG, per germline (reference sequence).

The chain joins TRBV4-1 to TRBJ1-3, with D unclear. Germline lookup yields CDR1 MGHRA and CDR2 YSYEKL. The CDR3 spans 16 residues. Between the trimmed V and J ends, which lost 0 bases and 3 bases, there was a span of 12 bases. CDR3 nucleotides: TGCGCCAGCAGCCAAGATACGCAGGCTGGTGGAAACACCATATATTTT. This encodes CASSQDTQAGGNTIYF.

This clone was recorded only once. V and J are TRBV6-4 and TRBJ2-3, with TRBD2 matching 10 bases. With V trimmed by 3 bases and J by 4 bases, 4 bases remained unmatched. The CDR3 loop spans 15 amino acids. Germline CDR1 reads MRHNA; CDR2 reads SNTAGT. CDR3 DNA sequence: TGTGCCAGCAGTGAAGCTAGCGGGAGTGCAGATACGCAGTATTTT. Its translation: CASSEASGSADTQYF.

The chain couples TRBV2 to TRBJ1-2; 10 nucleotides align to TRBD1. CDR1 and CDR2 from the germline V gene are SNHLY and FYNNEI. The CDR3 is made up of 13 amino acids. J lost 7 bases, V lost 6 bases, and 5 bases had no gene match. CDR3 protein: CASRGTGEIGYTF. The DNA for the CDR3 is TGTGCCAGCAGAGGGACAGGGGAGATTGGCTACACCTTC.